Given below is one T cell receptor beta chain in context. Its antigen remains unidentified. Germline CDR1 reads SNHLY; CDR2 reads FYNNEI. V was cut by 6 bases and J by 2 bases, with 10 bases left in between. CDR3 length: 13 amino acids. This PCR relied on a set of 60 Vbeta primers and 13 Jbeta primers. Profiled with immunoSEQ multiplex PCR; TCRdb holds only in-frame clones, not every one. The sample shows roughly 120,000 clones, 73% of them seen only once. This entry comes from a study of cytomegalovirus exposure and HLA in healthy donors. Study-wide points: In a later analysis, common viral pathogens appeared linked to several of the most significant clusters. Later on, a genetic analysis was performed. It linked a missense variant in DCLRE1C with V- and J-gene trimming of TCR beta. Per a prior analysis, the majority of TCR beta V segments were productive roughly 87% or roughly 30% of the time. In terms of immune exposure information, only CMV serostatus was available.

The source is a man aged 60 to 75 in good health and CMV-seropositive. V is TRBV2 and J is TRBJ1-1; the D is unclear. Material: PBMCs. The CDR3 DNA reads as TGTGCCAGCAGGGCCGGGAAAAACACTGAAGCTTTCTTT. It specifies CASRAGKNTEAFF.